This TCR beta chain appears in the sequencing data of a study of blood T cell repertoires in COVID-19. Study processing details: Using reference gene primer amplification, nucleated cell counts were estimated. The method was immunoSEQ multiplex PCR; TCRdb's version includes in-frame clones alone and lacks a portion of them. That table supplies the V and J calls and clone size; D and trimming were determined from the DNA. Found here are 360,000 or so clones, roughly 89% of them singletons; the top ten hold less than 5%. Patients at the Seattle site were enrolled during active infection and followed longitudinally. This receptor was obtained from a woman aged 55-70 years with COVID-19, enrolled during active disease. Sequenced input: peripheral blood.

CDR3 residues: CASSYSHRGVGYTF. The CDR3 nucleotides are TGTGCCAGCAGTTACTCGCACAGGGGCGTCGGCTACACCTTC. The genes are TRBV6-5 and TRBJ1-2; 7 bases align to TRBD1. The CDR3 covers 14 residues. Germline CDR1 reads MNHEY; CDR2 reads SVGAGI. V gave up 0 bases and J gave up 8 bases; unmatched junction bases: 6.